This T cell receptor beta chain was observed in a study of T cell clonotyping in hematopoietic cell transplantation. Profiled with immunoSEQ multiplex PCR; TCRdb holds only in-frame clones, not every one. This sample yields roughly 7,000 clones, of which around nine tenths are seen a single time; roughly 4.7% belongs to the top ten. This clone appeared once. This sequence originates from a female patient aged 45-60 years who had an allogeneic stem cell transplant from an unrelated donor, so the T cells may come from the graft donor. Some clones in this sample may be carry-over from other donors' samples. Sequencing was performed on PBMCs, taken 30 days after allogeneic stem cell transplant.

The CDR3 sequence is CASSVTSPDSYNEQFF. DNA for the CDR3: TGTGCCAGCAGCGTGACTAGTCCCGACTCCTACAATGAGCAGTTCTTC. The rearrangement joins TRBV7-9 to TRBJ2-1, with a weak D call TRBD2 (6 bases). This CDR3 is built from 16 residues. CDR1 is SEHNR and CDR2 is FQNEAQ in the germline V gene (reference sequence). V dropped 5 bases and J dropped 0 bases, with 14 bases sitting between them.